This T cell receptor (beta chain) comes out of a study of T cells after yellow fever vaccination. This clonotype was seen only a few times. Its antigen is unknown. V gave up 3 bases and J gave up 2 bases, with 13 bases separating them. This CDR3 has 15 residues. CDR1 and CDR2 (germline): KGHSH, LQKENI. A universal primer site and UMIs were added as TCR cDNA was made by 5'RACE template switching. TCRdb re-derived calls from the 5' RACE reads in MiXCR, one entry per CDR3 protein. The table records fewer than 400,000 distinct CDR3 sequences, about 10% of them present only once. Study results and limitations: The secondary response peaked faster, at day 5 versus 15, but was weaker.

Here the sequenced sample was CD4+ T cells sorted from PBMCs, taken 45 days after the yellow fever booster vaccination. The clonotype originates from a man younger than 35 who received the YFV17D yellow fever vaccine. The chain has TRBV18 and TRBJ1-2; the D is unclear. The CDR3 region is CASSPLGQPNYGYTF. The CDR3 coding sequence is TGTGCCAGCTCACCCCTCGGGCAGCCAAACTATGGCTACACCTTC.